The T cell receptor (beta chain) under discussion was sequenced for a study of blood T cell repertoires in COVID-19. Assay: immunoSEQ multiplex PCR; the TCRdb copy retains only in-frame clones and omits some. The table has a few hundred thousand clones, approximately 90% seen once. V was pared by 2 bases and J by 1 base, with 8 bases of the junction left unmatched. This CDR3 is built from 16 residues. The germline gives CDR1 SQVTM, CDR2 ANQGSEA. The chain uses TRBV29-1 and TRBJ2-3; 8 nucleotides agree with TRBD2. The sequence was collected from a woman aged 60-75 years who had recovered from COVID-19. The sample consisted of PBMCs or T cells enriched from blood (not recorded which). CDR3 coding DNA: TGCAGCGTTGAATCGGGAGGGCGGCCTGGCACAGATACGCAGTATTTT. Protein: CSVESGGRPGTDTQYF.